This T cell receptor beta chain was recovered during a study of neoadjuvant anti-PD-1 for oral cavity cancer. Study-wide findings and caveats: Pretreatment Treg/Th17 ratio correlated inversely with post-treatment tumor clonality. After neoadjuvant nivolumab, PBMC T cell clonality was significantly higher in non-responders than responders.

The V end lost 4 bases, the J end lost 0 bases, and 16 bases lay between the germline ends. Germline CDR1 and CDR2: SGHNT and YYREEE (reference sequence). This CDR3 has 17 residues. Noted time point: after neoadjuvant nivolumab, at surgical resection. PBMCs were not maintained or expanded in culture before analysis. This clone was detected only once. What it binds is unknown. PBMC libraries mostly used approximately 0.5 ug of input genomic DNA, with six replicates per sample. Using immunoSEQ multiplex PCR, the repertoire was profiled, and TCRdb retains in-frame clones only, with some absent. The sample gives about 7,800 clones, 69% of which show up once; approximately 3% is in the top ten.

V and J are TRBV5-4 and TRBJ2-2, with D perhaps TRBD1 or TRBD2 (5 bases each). This sequence originates from a person between 35 and 79 years old with oral cavity squamous cell carcinoma. The sample here was PBMCs, taken after nivolumab (anti-PD-1) treatment. Here the CDR3 DNA reads TGTGCCAGCAGCAGCCCCGGGACGGCAACGAACACCGGGGAGCTGTTTTTT. It is translated as CASSSPGTATNTGELFF.